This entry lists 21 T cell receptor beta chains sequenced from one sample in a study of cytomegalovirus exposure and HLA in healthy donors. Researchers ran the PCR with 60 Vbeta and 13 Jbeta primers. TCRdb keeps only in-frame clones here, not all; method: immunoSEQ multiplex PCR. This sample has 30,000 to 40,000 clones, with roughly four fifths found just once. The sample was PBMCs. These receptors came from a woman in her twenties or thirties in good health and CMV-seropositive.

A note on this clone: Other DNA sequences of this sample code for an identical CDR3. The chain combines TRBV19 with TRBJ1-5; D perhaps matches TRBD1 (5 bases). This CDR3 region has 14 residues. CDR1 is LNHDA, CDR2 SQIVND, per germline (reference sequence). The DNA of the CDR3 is TGTGCATCAAGCAGGGAATATAGCAATCAGCCCCAGCATTTT. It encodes CASSREYSNQPQHF. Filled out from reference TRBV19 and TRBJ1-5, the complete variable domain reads DGGITQSPKYLFRKEGQNVTLSCEQNLNHDAMYWYRQDPGQGLRLIYYSQIVNDFQKGDIAEGYSVSREKKESFPLTVTSAQKNPTAFYLCASSREYSNQPQHFGDGTRLSIL.

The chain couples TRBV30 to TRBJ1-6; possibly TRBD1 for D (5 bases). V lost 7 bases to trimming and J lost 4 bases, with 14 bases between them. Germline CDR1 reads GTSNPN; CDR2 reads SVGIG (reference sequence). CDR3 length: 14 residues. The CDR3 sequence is CASNAGTYNSPLHF. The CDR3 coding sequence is TGTGCCTCAAACGCCGGGACTTATAATTCACCCCTCCACTTT. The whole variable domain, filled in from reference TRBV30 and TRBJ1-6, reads SQTIHQWPATLVQPVGSPLSLECTVEGTSNPNLYWYRQAAGRGLQLLFYSVGIGQISSEVPQNLSASRPQDRQFILSSKKLLLSDSGFYLCASNAGTYNSPLHFGNGTRLTVT.

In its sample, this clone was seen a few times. Here the CDR3 DNA reads TGTGCCAGCTCACCAGCTACTAATCAGCCCCAGCATTTT. It translates to CASSPATNQPQHF. The chain recombines TRBV18 with TRBJ1-5; no reliable D call. Trimming pared 2 bases from V and 4 bases from J, leaving 6 bases between. Looked up from germline, CDR1 is KGHSH and CDR2 is LQKENI. The CDR3 loop spans 13 amino acids.

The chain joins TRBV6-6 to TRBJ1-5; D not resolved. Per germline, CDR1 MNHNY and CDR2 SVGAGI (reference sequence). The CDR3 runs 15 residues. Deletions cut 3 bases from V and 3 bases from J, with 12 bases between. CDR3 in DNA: TGTGCCAGCAGTTATGGGCAAAGCTACAATCAGCCCCAGCATTTT. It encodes CASSYGQSYNQPQHF.

In nucleotides, the CDR3 is TGTGCCAGCAGCCCGATAGAGGTTCCACAAGAGACCCAGTACTTC. Protein product: CASSPIEVPQETQYF. The genes are TRBV6-6 and TRBJ2-5; D gene ambiguous. The V end lost 6 bases, the J end lost 2 bases, and 16 bases lay between the germline ends. CDR1 is MNHNY, CDR2 SVGAGI, per germline (reference sequence). The CDR3 sequence is 15 residues long.

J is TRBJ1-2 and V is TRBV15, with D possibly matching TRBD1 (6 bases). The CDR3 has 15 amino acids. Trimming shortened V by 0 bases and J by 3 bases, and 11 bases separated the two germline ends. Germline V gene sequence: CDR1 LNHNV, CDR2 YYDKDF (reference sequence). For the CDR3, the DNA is TGTGCCACCAGCAGAGATCAGGGGCTTCACTATGGCTACACCTTC. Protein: CATSRDQGLHYGYTF.

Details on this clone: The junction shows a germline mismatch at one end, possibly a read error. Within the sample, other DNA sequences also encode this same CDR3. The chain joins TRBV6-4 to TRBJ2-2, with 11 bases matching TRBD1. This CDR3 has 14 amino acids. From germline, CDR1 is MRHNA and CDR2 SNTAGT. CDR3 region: CASSDGQGAGELFF. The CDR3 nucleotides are TGTGCCAGCAGTGACGGACAGGGGGCCGGGGAGCTGTTCTTT.

The CDR3 loop reads CASSLGSSYTGELFF. CDR3 nucleotides: TGTGCCAGCAGCTTAGGTTCCAGTTACACCGGGGAGCTGTTTTTT. The chain joins TRBV7-8 to TRBJ2-2, with D hard to call. Germline CDR1 is SGHVS and CDR2 is FQNEAQ. Trimming pared 1 base from V and 3 bases from J, leaving 9 bases between. CDR3 length: 15 residues.

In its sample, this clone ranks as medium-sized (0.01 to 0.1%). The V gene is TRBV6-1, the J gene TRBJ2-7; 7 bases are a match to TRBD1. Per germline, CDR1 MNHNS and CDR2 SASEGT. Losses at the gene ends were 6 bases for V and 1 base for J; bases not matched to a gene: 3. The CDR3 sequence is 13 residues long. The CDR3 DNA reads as TGTGCCAGCAGGGAACAGGGGTCCTACGAGCAGTACTTC. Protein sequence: CASREQGSYEQYF.

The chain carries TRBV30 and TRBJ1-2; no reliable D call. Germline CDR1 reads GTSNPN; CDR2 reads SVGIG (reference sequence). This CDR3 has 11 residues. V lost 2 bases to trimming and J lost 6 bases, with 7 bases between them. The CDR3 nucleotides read TGTGCCTGGAGTCAAGCCCATGGCTACACCTTC. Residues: CAWSQAHGYTF.

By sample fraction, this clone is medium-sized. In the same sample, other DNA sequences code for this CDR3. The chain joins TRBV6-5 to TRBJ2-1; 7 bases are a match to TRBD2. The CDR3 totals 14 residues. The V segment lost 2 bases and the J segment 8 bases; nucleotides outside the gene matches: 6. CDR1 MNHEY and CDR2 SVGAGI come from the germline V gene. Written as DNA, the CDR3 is TGTGCCAGCAGTTACGGCGGGGGAGGATATGAGCAGTTCTTC. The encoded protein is CASSYGGGGYEQFF.

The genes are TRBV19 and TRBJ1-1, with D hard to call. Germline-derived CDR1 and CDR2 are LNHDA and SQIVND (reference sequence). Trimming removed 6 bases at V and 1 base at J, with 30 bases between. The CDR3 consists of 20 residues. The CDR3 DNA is TGTGCCAGTAGGCCGTTGGACTTTCGCCGTCTAGAGATCCGGAACACTGAAGCTTTCTTT. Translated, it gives CASRPLDFRRLEIRNTEAFF.

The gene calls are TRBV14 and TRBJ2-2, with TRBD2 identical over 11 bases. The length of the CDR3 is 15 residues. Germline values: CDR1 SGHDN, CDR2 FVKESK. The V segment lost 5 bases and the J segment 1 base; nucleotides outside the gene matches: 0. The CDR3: CASSGLAGNTGELFF. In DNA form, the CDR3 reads TGTGCCAGCAGCGGACTAGCGGGGAACACCGGGGAGCTGTTTTTT. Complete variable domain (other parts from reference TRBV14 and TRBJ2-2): EAGVTQFPSHSVIEKGQTVTLRCDPISGHDNLYWYRRVMGKEIKFLLHFVKESKQDESGMPNNRFLAERTGGTYSTLKVQPAELEDSGVYFCASSGLAGNTGELFFGEGSRLTVL.

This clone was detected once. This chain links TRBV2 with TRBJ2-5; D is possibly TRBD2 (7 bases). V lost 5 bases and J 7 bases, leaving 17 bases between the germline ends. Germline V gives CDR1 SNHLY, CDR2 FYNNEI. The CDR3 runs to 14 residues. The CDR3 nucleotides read TGTGCCAGCAGTTCCACTCAGGGGAGGGGGACCCAGTACTTC. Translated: CASSSTQGRGTQYF.

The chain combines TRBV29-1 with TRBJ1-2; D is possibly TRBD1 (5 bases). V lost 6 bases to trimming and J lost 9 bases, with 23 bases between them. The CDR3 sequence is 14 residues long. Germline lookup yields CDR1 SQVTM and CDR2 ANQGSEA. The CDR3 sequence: CSVTPWEGRGRYTF. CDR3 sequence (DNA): TGCAGCGTCACCCCATGGGAGGGACGGGGTCGCTACACCTTC.

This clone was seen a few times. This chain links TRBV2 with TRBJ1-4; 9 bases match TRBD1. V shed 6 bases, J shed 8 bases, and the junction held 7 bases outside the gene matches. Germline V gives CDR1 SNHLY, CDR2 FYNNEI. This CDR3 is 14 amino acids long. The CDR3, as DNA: TGTGCCAGCAGCTCCGACAGGGGGTACGAAAAACTGTTTTTT. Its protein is CASSSDRGYEKLFF.

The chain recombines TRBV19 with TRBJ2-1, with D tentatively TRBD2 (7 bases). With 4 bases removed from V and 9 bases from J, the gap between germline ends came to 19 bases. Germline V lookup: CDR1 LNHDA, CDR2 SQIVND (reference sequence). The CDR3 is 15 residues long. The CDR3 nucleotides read TGTGCCAGTAGTAGGGGGGGCGCGTACAATGGTGAGCAGTTCTTC. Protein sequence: CASSRGGAYNGEQFF.

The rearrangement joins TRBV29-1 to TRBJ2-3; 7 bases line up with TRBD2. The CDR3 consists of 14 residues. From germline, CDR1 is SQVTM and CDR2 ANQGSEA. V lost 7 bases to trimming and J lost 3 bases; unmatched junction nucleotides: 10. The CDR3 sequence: CSAVPGLRTDTQYF. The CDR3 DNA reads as TGCAGCGCAGTCCCGGGACTAAGAACAGATACGCAGTATTTT.

CDR3 DNA sequence: TGTGCCAGCAGTGGCGGGGGAAGCTCTGGAAACACCATATATTTT. This codes for CASSGGGSSGNTIYF. This sequence joins TRBV28 and TRBJ1-3; D is perhaps TRBD1 (5 bases). V was trimmed by 5 bases and J by 0 bases, leaving 11 bases between them. The germline V gene has CDR1 MDHEN and CDR2 SYDVKM. This CDR3 spans 15 amino acids.

The CDR3 reads CASSGLADYNEQFF. The CDR3 bases are TGTGCCAGTAGTGGACTAGCGGACTACAATGAGCAGTTCTTC. V usage is TRBV19 and J usage is TRBJ2-1, with 10 bases fitting TRBD2. V was pared by 5 bases and J by 3 bases, with 1 base of the junction left unmatched. This CDR3 is 14 amino acids long. In germline, CDR1 is LNHDA, CDR2 SQIVND (reference sequence).

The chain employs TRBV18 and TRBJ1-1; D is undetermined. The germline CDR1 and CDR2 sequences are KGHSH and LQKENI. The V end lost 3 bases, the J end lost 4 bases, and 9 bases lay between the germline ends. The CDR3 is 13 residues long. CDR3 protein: CASSPVGFTEAFF. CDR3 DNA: TGTGCCAGCTCACCGGTCGGTTTCACTGAAGCTTTCTTT.